The TCR beta chain under discussion was sequenced for a study of T cells in Graves' hyperthyroidism and ophthalmopathy. In making diagnoses, clinical symptoms, serum thyroxine and TRAb, thyroid ultrasound and orbital computed tomography were all used. Fresh peripheral blood, 8 to 10 ml of it, supplied the PBMCs. TCR beta CDR3 regions were amplified from RNA transcripts. First-round RT-PCR of the TCR CDR3 relied on the HTBI primer set. MiXCR, applied by TCRdb to the multiplex PCR reads, yields one record per CDR3 protein. The data show about 740,000 distinct CDR3 sequences, about 14% seen once. V lost 1 base to trimming and J lost 6 bases, with 12 bases between them. Germline lookup yields CDR1 DFQATT and CDR2 SNEGSKA (reference sequence). This CDR3 contains 13 residues. This clonotype was seen only a few times.

This chain uses TRBV20-1 with TRBJ1-1; perhaps TRBD1 as D (5 bases). The source is a young woman with Graves' hyperthyroidism. Sequenced sample: blood. The CDR3 DNA reads TGCAGTGCTAGAGGGCGGGGCTCGGCTGAAGCTTTCTTT. Encoded protein: CSARGRGSAEAFF.